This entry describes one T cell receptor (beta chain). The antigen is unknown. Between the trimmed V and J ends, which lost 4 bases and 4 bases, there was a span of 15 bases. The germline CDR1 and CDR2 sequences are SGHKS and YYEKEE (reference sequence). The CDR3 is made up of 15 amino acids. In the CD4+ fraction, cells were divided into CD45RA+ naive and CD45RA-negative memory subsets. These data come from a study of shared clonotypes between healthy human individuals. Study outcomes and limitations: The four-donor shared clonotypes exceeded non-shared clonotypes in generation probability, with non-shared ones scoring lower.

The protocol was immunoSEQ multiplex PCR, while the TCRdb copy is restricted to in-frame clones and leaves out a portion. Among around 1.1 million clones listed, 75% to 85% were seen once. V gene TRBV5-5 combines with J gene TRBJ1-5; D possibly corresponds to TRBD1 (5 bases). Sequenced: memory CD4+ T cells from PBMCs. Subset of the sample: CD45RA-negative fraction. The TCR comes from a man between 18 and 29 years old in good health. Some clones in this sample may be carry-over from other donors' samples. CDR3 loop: CASSTASGGNQPQHF. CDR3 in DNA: TGTGCCAGCAGCACCGCGAGCGGGGGTAATCAGCCCCAGCATTTT.